This TCR beta chain was identified during a study of blood T cell repertoires in COVID-19. Study context: COVID-19 samples from acute and convalescent phases originated in the United States, Italy and Spain. PBMCs, B-cell-depleted T cells, or T cells were the source of the cDNA or gDNA that made up the material.

The V gene end was trimmed by 8 bases and the J gene end by 1 base; junction bases not matched to a gene: 8. The CDR3 extends over 14 amino acids. CDR1 is KGHSH and CDR2 is LQKENI in the germline V gene. This clone was observed a handful of times. Authors' analysis steps: Reference gene primer amplification gave nucleated cell count estimates. The protocol was immunoSEQ multiplex PCR, while the TCRdb copy is restricted to in-frame clones and leaves out a portion. V, J and clone size were drawn from that table, and D and trimming were deduced from the DNA. The data show roughly 280,000 clones, with around nine tenths seen just once and 11% held by the top ten. Patients at the Seattle site were enrolled during active infection and followed longitudinally.

The specimen sequenced was peripheral blood. The chain links TRBV18 to TRBJ2-7; 7 positions match TRBD1. This receptor was obtained from a woman aged 25 to 39 with COVID-19, enrolled during active disease. In DNA form, the CDR3 reads TGTGCCAGCGCGAAGACAGGGTTTTCCTACGAGCAGTACTTC. Translating gives CASAKTGFSYEQYF.